This TCR beta chain was sequenced during a study of blood T cell repertoires in COVID-19. Study in general: Both acute and convalescent COVID-19 samples were obtained from the United States, Italy and Spain. In each case, the material was cDNA or gDNA derived from T cells, B-cell-depleted T cells, or PBMCs.

In the original workflow: By means of reference gene primer amplification, nucleated cell counts were estimated. Libraries were prepared by immunoSEQ multiplex PCR; TCRdb keeps only in-frame clonotypes and omits some of them. V, J and clone size derive from that table, while D and trimming were established from the DNA sequence. The sample lists fewer than 300,000 clones, around 86% occurring once. Trimming pared 5 bases from V and 4 bases from J, leaving 17 bases between. The length of the CDR3 is 15 residues. The germline V gene has CDR1 MNHEY and CDR2 SMNVEV (reference sequence). V is TRBV27 and J is TRBJ1-2; no clear D. Sequencing was carried out using peripheral blood. The sequence came from a man over 45 with COVID-19, enrolled during active disease. In DNA, the CDR3 is TGTGCCAGCAGTCCAAGGACTGATTCGATCTATGGCTACACCTTC. It specifies CASSPRTDSIYGYTF.